Sequencing of this T cell receptor (beta chain) was carried out in a study of cytomegalovirus exposure and HLA in healthy donors. Germline V CDR1 and CDR2: SNHLY, FYNNEI. CDR3 length equals 16 residues. The V and J ends lost 7 bases and 0 bases respectively, with 19 bases between them. General study results and limits: Researchers catalogued approximately 160 TCR beta chains as cytomegalovirus-associated.

Worth noting for this clone: As yet, its antigen is unknown.

Researchers ran the PCR with 60 Vbeta and 13 Jbeta primers. The data were produced by immunoSEQ multiplex PCR, yet TCRdb's version contains in-frame clones alone and is incomplete. The table has roughly 160,000 clones, around 75% seen once. The receptor was derived from a middle-aged woman in good health and CMV-seropositive. The sample was PBMCs. The chain recombines TRBV2 with TRBJ2-7; D is possibly TRBD2 (6 bases). This CDR3 is CASNGDFLLYSYEQYF. The CDR3 coding sequence is TGTGCCAGCAATGGGGACTTCCTCCTTTACTCCTACGAGCAGTACTTC.